Listed here are 21 T cell receptor beta chains from one sample, sequenced in a study of T cell responses to AZD1222 COVID-19 vaccine. Clones were sequenced by immunoSEQ multiplex PCR, and TCRdb holds only the in-frame ones, with some missing. Among about 97,000 clones listed, around nine tenths were seen once. The material was peripheral blood, obtained on day 0 of AZD1222 vaccination. These receptor sequences come from an adult in good health.

The chain joins TRBV5-1 to TRBJ1-6; D remains ambiguous. Trimming removed 0 bases from V and 4 bases from J, with 5 bases in between. Germline lookup yields CDR1 SGHRS and CDR2 YFSETQ. This CDR3 has 14 residues. CDR3 residues: CASSLEQYNSPLHF. The CDR3 region has the DNA TGCGCCAGCAGCTTGGAACAGTATAATTCACCCCTCCACTTT. Full variable domain (rest looked up from reference TRBV5-1 and TRBJ1-6): KAGVTQTPRYLIKTRGQQVTLSCSPISGHRSVSWYQQTPGQGLQFLFEYFSETQRNKGNFPGRFSGRQFSNSRSEMNVSTLELGDSALYLCASSLEQYNSPLHFGNGTRLTVT.

The V call is TRBV19, the J call TRBJ2-7; maybe TRBD2 (6 bases). Germline CDR1 reads LNHDA; CDR2 reads SQIVND (reference sequence). With 6 bases removed from V and 0 bases from J, the gap between germline ends came to 15 bases. The CDR3 length is 15 residues. The CDR3 reads CASRTGTPPSYEQYF. The CDR3 coding sequence is TGTGCCAGTAGGACCGGGACTCCCCCCTCCTACGAGCAGTACTTC.

This rearrangement joins TRBV6-5 to TRBJ2-7; the D is unclear. The CDR3 contains 13 residues. Germline V CDR1 and CDR2: MNHEY, SVGAGI. The V end was cut by 6 bases, the J end by 6 bases, with 15 bases between. CDR3 in amino acids: CASSYARRVEQYF. CDR3 DNA: TGTGCCAGCAGCTACGCGCGGCGAGTCGAGCAGTACTTC.

This clone was detected a few times. The chain employs TRBV3-1 (or the pseudogene TRBV3-2) and TRBJ1-6; D is unresolved. V lost 1 base and J 1 base, leaving 5 bases between the germline ends. There are 15 residues in the CDR3. Germline V gene lookup returns CDR1 LGHDT and CDR2 YNNKEL (reference sequence). The CDR3 sequence is CASSQGESYNSPLHF. The CDR3 DNA follows: TGTGCCAGCAGCCAAGGGGAATCCTATAATTCACCCCTCCACTTT.

The V call is TRBV5-4, the J call TRBJ1-1; no definite D call. The CDR3 is made up of 12 amino acids. The germline CDR1 and CDR2 sequences are SGHNT and YYREEE (reference sequence). Between the trimmed V and J ends, which lost 0 bases and 4 bases, there was a span of 4 bases. The CDR3 protein is CASSLEFTEAFF. CDR3 sequence (DNA): TGTGCCAGCAGCTTGGAGTTCACTGAAGCTTTCTTT.

The V call is TRBV5-5, the J call TRBJ2-1; no clear D gene. The CDR3 has 15 residues. Germline values: CDR1 SGHKS, CDR2 YYEKEE (reference sequence). Trimming pared 4 bases from V and 10 bases from J, leaving 21 bases between. The CDR3 sequence is CASSRSLGTIGEQFF. The CDR3 nucleotides read TGTGCCAGCAGCCGTAGCCTCGGAACAATCGGAGAGCAGTTCTTC.

This sequence joins TRBV7-2 and TRBJ1-1, with D maybe TRBD1 (5 bases). This CDR3 region has 14 residues. The V gene's germline CDR1 is SGHTA and CDR2 FQGNSA. V gave up 8 bases and J gave up 1 base, with 14 bases separating them. For the CDR3, the DNA is TGTGCCAGCGACTCGACCGGGGGGAACACTGAAGCTTTCTTT. It translates to CASDSTGGNTEAFF. The entire variable domain, with the rest obtained from reference TRBV7-2 and TRBJ1-1, is as follows: GAGVSQSPSNKVTEKGKDVELRCDPISGHTALYWYRQSLGQGLEFLIYFQGNSAPDKSGLPSDRFSAERTGGSVSTLTIQRTQQEDSAVYLCASDSTGGNTEAFFGQGTRLTVV.

This clone occurred a few times. V and J are TRBV29-1 and TRBJ1-2, with 7 nucleotides matching TRBD1. Germline assignment: CDR1 SQVTM and CDR2 ANQGSEA. There are 13 residues in the CDR3. The V and J ends lost 3 bases and 2 bases, in that order; junction bases with no gene match: 3. The chain's CDR3 is CSVDRTGNYGYTF. CDR3 coding DNA: TGCAGCGTTGACCGGACAGGAAACTATGGCTACACCTTC.

A single count supports this clone. V usage is TRBV4-2 and J usage is TRBJ1-4, with D uncertain. CDR3 length: 15 residues. The germline V and J ends were trimmed by 1 base and 5 bases, with 11 bases remaining between them. Germline CDR1 reads LGHNA; CDR2 reads YNFKEQ. The CDR3 nucleotides read TGTGCCAGCAGCCAAGGCAGACTCGCCAATGAAAAACTGTTTTTT. Translating it yields CASSQGRLANEKLFF.

This chain uses TRBV25-1 with TRBJ1-1, with TRBD1 matching 8 bases. CDR3 length: 15 residues. Germline CDR1 and CDR2: MGHDK and SYGVNS. V was clipped by 1 base and J by 4 bases; unmatched bases: 5. CDR3 sequence (DNA): TGTGCCAGCAGTGAATCTGCAGGGGGCCGCACTGAAGCTTTCTTT. It translates to CASSESAGGRTEAFF.

V gene TRBV25-1 combines with J gene TRBJ1-2, with D possibly matching TRBD1 (5 bases). Germline V gene sequence: CDR1 MGHDK, CDR2 SYGVNS. The V end lost 2 bases, the J end lost 5 bases, and 6 bases lay between the germline ends. The CDR3 runs to 12 residues. The CDR3 reads CASSEEGYGYTF. CDR3 sequence (DNA): TGTGCCAGCAGTGAAGAGGGGTATGGCTACACCTTC.

This clone was counted a single time. This chain uses TRBV7-2 with TRBJ1-1, with a weak D call TRBD1 (5 bases). Trimming shortened V by 2 bases and J by 0 bases, and 13 bases separated the two germline ends. CDR3 length: 16 residues. Per germline, CDR1 SGHTA and CDR2 FQGNSA. CDR3 nucleotides: TGTGCCAGCAGCTTAAGACAGTTCCCCATGAACACTGAAGCTTTCTTT. It encodes CASSLRQFPMNTEAFF.

The chain recombines TRBV4-1 with TRBJ1-6; 7 bases line up with TRBD1. CDR3 size: 17 residues. Germline V gene data show CDR1 as MGHRA and CDR2 as YSYEKL. V lost 0 bases to trimming and J lost 4 bases; unmatched junction nucleotides: 6. CDR3 amino acids: CASSQDRWGQYNSPLHF. The CDR3 DNA sequence: TGCGCCAGCAGCCAAGATCGGTGGGGACAGTATAATTCACCCCTCCACTTT.

This clone appeared a single time. The V and J genes are TRBV5-1 and TRBJ1-1; D not resolved. The CDR3 length is 14 residues. Germline V gene lookup returns CDR1 SGHRS and CDR2 YFSETQ. V was cut by 0 bases and J by 0 bases, with 6 bases left in between. The CDR3 sequence: CASSLAWVNTEAFF. The CDR3 DNA reads as TGCGCCAGCAGCTTGGCCTGGGTGAACACTGAAGCTTTCTTT. The whole variable domain, filled in from reference TRBV5-1 and TRBJ1-1, reads KAGVTQTPRYLIKTRGQQVTLSCSPISGHRSVSWYQQTPGQGLQFLFEYFSETQRNKGNFPGRFSGRQFSNSRSEMNVSTLELGDSALYLCASSLAWVNTEAFFGQGTRLTVV.

The rearrangement joins TRBV28 to TRBJ2-2; 9 bases are a match to TRBD2. Per germline, CDR1 MDHEN and CDR2 SYDVKM. J was trimmed by 0 bases and V by 6 bases; bases with no gene match: 2. The CDR3 contains 15 residues. The CDR3, as DNA: TGTGCCAGCAGCCCTAGCGGGACGAACACCGGGGAGCTGTTTTTT. Residues: CASSPSGTNTGELFF.

This clone was detected once. This chain joins TRBV28 and TRBJ2-1; TRBD1 matches 8 bases. V lost 4 bases and J lost 6; bases outside the gene matches: 5. CDR1 MDHEN and CDR2 SYDVKM come from the germline V gene. The CDR3 is 14 amino acids. As DNA, the CDR3 is TGTGCCAGCAGTTCCCAGGGGGCGAGCAATGAGCAGTTCTTC. This codes for CASSSQGASNEQFF.

The chain links TRBV9 to TRBJ2-3, with 8 positions matching TRBD1. CDR1 and CDR2 (germline): SGDLS, YYNGEE. This CDR3 contains 16 residues. J lost 2 bases, V lost 1 base, and 6 bases had no gene match. This chain's CDR3 is CASSVRGDRTTDTQYF. CDR3 bases: TGTGCCAGCAGCGTAAGGGGGGACAGGACCACAGATACGCAGTATTTT. Filled out from reference TRBV9 and TRBJ2-3, the complete variable domain reads DSGVTQTPKHLITATGQRVTLRCSPRSGDLSVYWYQQSLDQGLQFLIQYYNGEERAKGNILERFSAQQFPDLHSELNLSSLELGDSALYFCASSVRGDRTTDTQYFGPGTRLTVL.

The chain carries TRBV9 and TRBJ1-6; the D gene is possibly TRBD1 (5 bases). The CDR3 is 16 residues long. Germline lookup yields CDR1 SGDLS and CDR2 YYNGEE. The V and J ends lost 0 bases and 3 bases respectively, with 10 bases between them. The CDR3 here is CASSVGGPNYNSPLHF. CDR3 nucleotide sequence: TGTGCCAGCAGCGTAGGGGGACCAAACTATAATTCACCCCTCCACTTT.

The chain combines TRBV3-1 (or the pseudogene TRBV3-2) with TRBJ1-2, with a weak D call TRBD1 (5 bases). Trimming took 5 bases from V and 5 from J, leaving 15 bases between them. The germline gives CDR1 LGHDT, CDR2 YNNKEL (reference sequence). The length of the CDR3 is 14 residues. The CDR3: CASSDGHGGYGYTF. CDR3 coding DNA: TGTGCCAGCAGCGACGGACATGGGGGGTATGGCTACACCTTC.

The chain combines TRBV19 with TRBJ2-2, with 9 bases that match TRBD2. The V segment lost 4 bases and the J segment 7 bases; nucleotides outside the gene matches: 16. CDR3 length: 18 amino acids. CDR1 is LNHDA, CDR2 SQIVND, per germline (reference sequence). CDR3 sequence reads: CASSTQGRVAGAIGELFF. In DNA form, the CDR3 reads TGTGCCAGTAGTACCCAGGGAAGGGTAGCGGGGGCCATCGGGGAGCTGTTTTTT.

The V call is TRBV7-3, the J call TRBJ1-6, with D hard to call. CDR3 length equals 12 residues. Trimming took 4 bases from V and 5 from J, leaving 3 bases between them. Per the germline V gene, CDR1 is SGHTA and CDR2 is FQGTGA. CDR3 sequence reads: CASSSNNSPLHF. Written as DNA, the CDR3 is TGTGCCAGCAGCTCAAATAATTCACCCCTCCACTTT.